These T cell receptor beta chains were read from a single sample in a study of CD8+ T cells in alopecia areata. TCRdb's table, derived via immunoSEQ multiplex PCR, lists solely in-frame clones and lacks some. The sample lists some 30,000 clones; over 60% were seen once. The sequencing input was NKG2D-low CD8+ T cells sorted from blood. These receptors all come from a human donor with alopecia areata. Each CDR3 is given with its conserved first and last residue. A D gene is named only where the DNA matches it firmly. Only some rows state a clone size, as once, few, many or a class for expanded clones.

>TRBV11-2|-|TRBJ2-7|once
TGTGCCAGCAGCTCCTGGAACGAGCAGTACTTC
CASSSWNEQYF
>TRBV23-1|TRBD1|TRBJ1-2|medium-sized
TGCGCCAGCAGTTCCGGGACAGCGACTTCTAACTATGGCTACACCTTC
CASSSGTATSNYGYTF
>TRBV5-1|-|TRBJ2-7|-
TGCGCCAGCAGCTTGGCCGATCTAGCGACGTCCTACGAGCAGTACTTC
CASSLADLATSYEQYF
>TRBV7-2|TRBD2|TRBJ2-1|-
TGTGCCAGCAGCTCACCCGAGCGGGGTCCCTACAATGAGCAGTTCTTC
CASSSPERGPYNEQFF
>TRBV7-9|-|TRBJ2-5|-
TGTGCCAGCAGCTGGGACAACCAAGAGACCCAGTACTTC
CASSWDNQETQYF
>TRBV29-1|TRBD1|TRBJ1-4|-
TGCAGCACATGTCCCGGGACAGGGGTAGGAACTAATGAAAAACTGTTTTTT
CSTCPGTGVGTNEKLFF
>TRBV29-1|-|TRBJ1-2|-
TGCAGCGTTGAATCCGGGGGCGCAAACTATGGCTACACCTTC
CSVESGGANYGYTF
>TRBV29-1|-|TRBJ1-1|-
TGCAGCGTCCCCTTAGGGGCGAACACTGAAGCTTTCTTT
CSVPLGANTEAFF
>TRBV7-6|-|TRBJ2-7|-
TGTGCCAGCAGCTTAGCACCGGTAAACGAGCAGTACTTC
CASSLAPVNEQYF
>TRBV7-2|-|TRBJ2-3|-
TGTGCCAGCAGCTTAGTGGCTTTCAGCACAGATACGCAGTATTTT
CASSLVAFSTDTQYF
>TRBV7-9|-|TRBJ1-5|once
TGTGCCAGCAGCTCGGCGGTCCTAGACAGCCACAATCAGCCCCAGCATTTT
CASSSAVLDSHNQPQHF
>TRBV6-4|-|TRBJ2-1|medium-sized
TGTGCCAGCAGTGACTCGATCGACACGAACAATGAGCAGTTCTTC
CASSDSIDTNNEQFF
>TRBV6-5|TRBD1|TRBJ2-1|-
TGTGCCAGCAGGGTACAGGGGGCCGGTTACAATGAGCAGTTCTTC
CASRVQGAGYNEQFF
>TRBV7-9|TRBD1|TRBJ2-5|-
TGTGCCAGCAGCTTAATCGGACAGGGGGCACAAGAGACCCAGTACTTC
CASSLIGQGAQETQYF
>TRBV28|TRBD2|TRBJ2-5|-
TGTGCCAGCAGTCAGACTAGCGCGACACAAGAGACCCAGTACTTC
CASSQTSATQETQYF
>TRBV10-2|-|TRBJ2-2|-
TGCGCCAGCAGTGATCCTCAAGGGGTATCCGGGGAGCTGTTTTTT
CASSDPQGVSGELFF
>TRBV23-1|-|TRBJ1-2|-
TGCGCCAGCAGTCAATCTAAGTCAGGAAGCTATGGCTACACCTTC
CASSQSKSGSYGYTF
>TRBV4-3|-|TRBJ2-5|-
TGCGCCAGCAGCGGCTCTCCCGGGCCATCGGAGACCCAGTACTTC
CASSGSPGPSETQYF
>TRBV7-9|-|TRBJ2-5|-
TGTGCCAGCAGCCTCGTCTCGGAGGGGGAGACCCAGTACTTC
CASSLVSEGETQYF
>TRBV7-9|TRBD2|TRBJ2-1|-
TGTGCCAGCGGCGAACGGGGGGATCGAGACAATGAGCAGTTCTTC
CASGERGDRDNEQFF
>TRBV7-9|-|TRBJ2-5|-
TGTGCCAGCAGCTTAGTTACCACCCAGTACTTC
CASSLVTTQYF
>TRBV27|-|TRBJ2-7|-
TGTGCCAGCAGTTGGGCTAGCGCCTACGAGCAGTACTTC
CASSWASAYEQYF
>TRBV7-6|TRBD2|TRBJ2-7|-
TGTGCCAGCAGCTTAGTCCCCCTAGCGGGGGGCGGGGAGCAGTACTTC
CASSLVPLAGGGEQYF
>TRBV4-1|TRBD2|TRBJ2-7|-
TGCGCCAGCAGCACCCGGTTAGCGGGCGCCTACGAGCAGTACTTC
CASSTRLAGAYEQYF
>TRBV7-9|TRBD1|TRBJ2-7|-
TGTGCCAGCAGCTCAGTTAATCCGGCAGGGGGTCGCGAGCAGTACTTC
CASSSVNPAGGREQYF
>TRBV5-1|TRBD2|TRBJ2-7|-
TGCGCCAGCAGCCGGGACTACGGGGTCGTCGAGCAGTACTTC
CASSRDYGVVEQYF
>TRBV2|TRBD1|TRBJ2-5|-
TGTGCCAGCACCTGGACAGGGGGGCAAGAGACCCAGTACTTC
CASTWTGGQETQYF
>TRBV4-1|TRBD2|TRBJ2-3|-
TGCGCCAGCAGCCAAGATGTAACGGGGGGGCTCGGCACAGATACGCAGTATTTT
CASSQDVTGGLGTDTQYF
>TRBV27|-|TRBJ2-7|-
TGTGCCAGCAGTCCAACCCCGCTTTCCTACGAGCAGTACTTC
CASSPTPLSYEQYF
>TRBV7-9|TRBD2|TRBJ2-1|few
TGTGCCAGCAGCTTGGGACTAGCGTTACATGAGCAGTTCTTC
CASSLGLALHEQFF
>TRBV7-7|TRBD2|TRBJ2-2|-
TGTGCCAGCAGCTTAGAGGGTAGCGGGAGAATTTACACCGGGGAGCTGTTTTTT
CASSLEGSGRIYTGELFF
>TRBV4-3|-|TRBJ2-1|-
TGCGCCAGCAGCCAAGATGGGGGCCTTAACAATGAGCAGTTCTTC
CASSQDGGLNNEQFF
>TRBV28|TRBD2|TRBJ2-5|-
TGTGCCAGCAGTCGACTAGCGGGAGGGCCCATGGAGACCCAGTACTTC
CASSRLAGGPMETQYF
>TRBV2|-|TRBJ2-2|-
TGTGCCAGCAGTGCGTTGGAACCGAACACCGGGGAGCTGTTTTTT
CASSALEPNTGELFF
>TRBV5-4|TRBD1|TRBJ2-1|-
TGTGCCAGCAGCTTGACGACAGGGACAACCTACAATGAGCAGTTCTTC
CASSLTTGTTYNEQFF
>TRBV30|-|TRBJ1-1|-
TGTGCCTGGAGCGCTGCCGCAGGGCTCGTGAGCATTAGGAACACTGAAGCTTTCTTT
CAWSAAAGLVSIRNTEAFF
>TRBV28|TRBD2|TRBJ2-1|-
TGTGCCAGCAGTTTATCGCTAGCGGGAGATGGGGAGCAGTTCTTC
CASSLSLAGDGEQFF
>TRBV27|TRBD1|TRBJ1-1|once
TGTGCCAGCAGTTTAACAGGGGGCGGAACTGAAGCTTTCTTT
CASSLTGGGTEAFF
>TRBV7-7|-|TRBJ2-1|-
TGTGCCAGCAGCTTGTCCAGGGCCTACAATGAGCAGTTCTTC
CASSLSRAYNEQFF
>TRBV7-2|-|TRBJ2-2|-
TGTGCCAGCAGCTTGGGGGGCCTTAACACCGGGGAGCTGTTTTTT
CASSLGGLNTGELFF
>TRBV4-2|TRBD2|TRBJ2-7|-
TGTGCCAGCAGCCAGGGTGAGCGGGGGGCGGAGGAGCAGTACTTC
CASSQGERGAEEQYF
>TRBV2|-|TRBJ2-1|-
TGTGCCAGCAGTACAGGGAGCTCCTACAATGAGCAGTTCTTC
CASSTGSSYNEQFF
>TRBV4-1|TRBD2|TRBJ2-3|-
TGCGCCAGCAGCCAAGGGGTAGCGGGAGTAGATACGCAGTATTTT
CASSQGVAGVDTQYF
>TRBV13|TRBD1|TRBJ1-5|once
TGTGCCAGCAGCGCAGGGGCAGGGGGCAACAATCAGCCCCAGCATTTT
CASSAGAGGNNQPQHF
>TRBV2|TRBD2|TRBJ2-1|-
TGTGCCAGCAGTACACCGACTAGCGGGAGTAATTCCTACAATGAGCAGTTCTTC
CASSTPTSGSNSYNEQFF
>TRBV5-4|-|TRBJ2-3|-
TGTGCCAGCAGTTGGGGGACAGATACGCAGTATTTT
CASSWGTDTQYF
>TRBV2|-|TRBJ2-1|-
TGTGCCAGCAGCCCCACAAGGGACTACAATGAGCAGTTCTTC
CASSPTRDYNEQFF
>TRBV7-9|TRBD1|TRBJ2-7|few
TGTGCCAGCAGTTACCCGGGACAGGGATTCTACGAGCAGTACTTC
CASSYPGQGFYEQYF
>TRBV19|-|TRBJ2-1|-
TGTGCCAGTTGCCCGAGGGGAAATGAGCAGTTCTTC
CASCPRGNEQFF